Following are 20 T cell receptor beta chains from one sample sequenced in a study of CD8+CD57+ T cells in acquired aplastic anemia. TCR beta VDJ and CDR3 profiling used genomic DNA as template. TCRdb reprocessed the reads with MiXCR, giving one entry per CDR3 protein. The data show approximately 170,000 distinct CDR3 sequences, approximately 51% seen once. By flow cytometry, patients selected for sequencing had shown an expansion of CD8+CD57+ cells. Specimen: sorted CD4+, CD8+, or CD8+CD57+ T cells (not recorded which) from PBMCs. The receptors shown here come from a human donor with aplastic anemia.

This clonotype was seen a single time. The chain combines TRBV4-1 with TRBJ1-2; D gene unclear. The length of the CDR3 is 16 residues. V lost 0 bases and J 3 bases, leaving 14 bases between the germline ends. Germline CDR1 MGHRA, CDR2 YSYEKL. In DNA form, the CDR3 reads TGCGCCAGCAGCCAAGAGCCGACCGTCGGGCACTATGGCTACACCTTC. Protein sequence: CASSQEPTVGHYGYTF.

This clonotype has just a few counts. The V and J genes are TRBV14 and TRBJ2-3; 9 bases map to TRBD2. V lost 5 bases to trimming and J lost 5 bases; unmatched junction nucleotides: 8. Germline V gives CDR1 SGHDN, CDR2 FVKESK. This CDR3 spans 15 amino acids. The CDR3 coding sequence is TGTGCCAGCAGCAGACTAGCGGACGGGAGAGATACGCAGTATTTT. The encoded protein is CASSRLADGRDTQYF.

V and J are TRBV9 and TRBJ1-1; no reliable D call. Trimming removed 7 bases at V and 0 bases at J, with 10 bases between. This CDR3 is built from 13 residues. Germline loops: CDR1 SGDLS, CDR2 YYNGEE. As DNA, the CDR3 is TGTGCCAGCGGGAGAGGGATGAACACTGAAGCTTTCTTT. It codes for CASGRGMNTEAFF.

Only a few counts were recorded for this clonotype. The chain joins TRBV5-5 to TRBJ1-3; the match to TRBD1 covers 8 bases. Germline CDR1 SGHKS, CDR2 YYEKEE (reference sequence). J gave up 4 bases and V 4 bases, and 7 bases lay outside the gene matches. The CDR3 is made up of 15 amino acids. The CDR3 is CASSPTGVGGNTIYF. The CDR3 coding sequence is TGTGCCAGCAGCCCGACAGGGGTGGGAGGAAACACCATATATTTT.

This clonotype qualifies as medium-sized. This chain uses TRBV25-1 with TRBJ1-6, with D tentatively TRBD1 (6 bases). Germline-derived CDR1 and CDR2 are MGHDK and SYGVNS. V gave up 8 bases and J gave up 7 bases, with 15 bases separating them. There are 14 residues in the CDR3. The CDR3 sequence is CASADTGFNSPLHF. The CDR3 DNA reads TGTGCCAGCGCTGACACAGGGTTCAATTCACCCCTCCACTTT.

A word on this clonotype: A much larger clone lies a single base off, so this may be a read error. CDR3 residues: CASSDGPEAFF. The CDR3 nucleotides read TGTGCCAGCAGCGACGGCCCTGAAGCTTTCTTT. The V gene is TRBV7-9, the J gene TRBJ1-1; D unclear. Germline V CDR1 and CDR2: SEHNR, FQNEAQ (reference sequence). CDR3 length: 11 amino acids. V lost 5 bases to trimming and J lost 6 bases, with 7 bases between them. Variable domain in full (rest from reference TRBV7-9 and TRBJ1-1): DTGVSQNPRHKITKRGQNVTFRCDPISEHNRLYWYRQTLGQGPEFLTYFQNEAQLEKSRLLSDRFSAERPKGSFSTLEIQRTEQGDSAMYLCASSDGPEAFFGQGTRLTVV.

The chain links TRBV7-9 to TRBJ1-2; D remains ambiguous. The CDR3 has 10 amino acids. Trimming cost V 2 bases and J 13 bases, with 8 bases left between them. Germline CDR1 reads SEHNR; CDR2 reads FQNEAQ (reference sequence). The CDR3 DNA is TGTGCCAGCAGCTTAACGCGTCTCACCTTC. Encoded protein: CASSLTRLTF.

The rearrangement links TRBV20-1 to TRBJ1-4; D remains ambiguous. The CDR3 runs to 16 residues. Per the germline V gene, CDR1 is DFQATT and CDR2 is SNEGSKA (reference sequence). The V gene lost 3 bases and the J gene lost 4 bases, with 18 bases spanning the gap. CDR3 region: CSASSSGGIYNEKLFF. DNA for the CDR3: TGCAGTGCTAGTTCGTCAGGAGGGATCTATAATGAAAAACTGTTTTTT.

This clonotype was detected a few times. V and J are TRBV6-1 and TRBJ2-5, with D possibly being TRBD1 (7 bases). The CDR3 totals 17 residues. Per the germline V gene, CDR1 is MNHNS and CDR2 is SASEGT. V lost 0 bases, J lost 5 bases, and 19 bases lay in between. CDR3 sequence reads: CASSEAAGGSRGETQYF. DNA of the CDR3: TGTGCCAGCAGTGAAGCGGCAGGGGGGAGCCGTGGGGAGACCCAGTACTTC.

This clonotype occurred many times. The chain has TRBV7-3 and TRBJ1-1, with TRBD1 identical over 9 bases. The J segment lost 8 bases and the V segment lost 5 bases, leaving 6 bases of the junction unmatched. From germline, CDR1 is SGHTA and CDR2 FQGTGA. The CDR3 runs 13 residues. In nucleotides, the CDR3 is TGTGCCAGCAGCACCAGGGGGACAGGGGAAGCTTTCTTT. Protein: CASSTRGTGEAFF. Combining the CDR3 with reference TRBV7-3 and TRBJ1-1 gives the whole variable domain GAGVSQTPSNKVTEKGKYVELRCDPISGHTALYWYRQSLGQGPEFLIYFQGTGAADDSGLPNDRFFAVRPEGSVSTLKIQRTERGDSAVYLCASSTRGTGEAFFGQGTRLTVV.

This clonotype was seen ten or more times. The chain carries TRBV7-9 and TRBJ2-7, with D possibly TRBD1 on 5 matching bases. The CDR3 length is 15 residues. Germline V gives CDR1 SEHNR, CDR2 FQNEAQ (reference sequence). V lost 2 bases and J lost 7, with 18 bases in between. The DNA of the CDR3 is TGTGCCAGCAGCTTATACAGGACGCCGGAGAGAGAGCAGTACTTC. This sequence encodes CASSLYRTPEREQYF.

This chain uses TRBV24-1 with TRBJ1-2; D is uncertain. CDR1 and CDR2 (germline): KGHDR, SFDVKD. This CDR3 region has 12 residues. V lost 3 bases, J lost 8 bases, and 9 bases lay in between. The CDR3 DNA follows: TGTGCCACCAGTGATGCCGGAGGGGGCTACACCTTC. Translated, it gives CATSDAGGGYTF.

V is TRBV7-9 and J is TRBJ2-3, with no clear D. CDR3 length: 12 amino acids. CDR1 is SEHNR, CDR2 FQNEAQ, per germline (reference sequence). Trimming took off 5 bases at V and 7 bases at J, with 10 bases between the two ends. CDR3 protein: CASSGEGYTQYF. In DNA form, the CDR3 reads TGTGCCAGCAGCGGAGAAGGGTATACGCAGTATTTT.

This chain links TRBV5-4 with TRBJ2-7; 11 bases map to TRBD1. J lost 2 bases, V lost 1 base, and 5 bases had no gene match. This CDR3 spans 16 amino acids. From germline, CDR1 is SGHNT and CDR2 YYREEE (reference sequence). This chain's CDR3 is CASSLRGQGVAYEQYV. The CDR3 coding sequence is TGTGCCAGCAGCTTGAGGGGACAGGGGGTCGCCTACGAGCAGTACGTC.

The rearrangement joins TRBV11-1 to TRBJ1-3; 9 bases are a match to TRBD1. Trimming at V came to 5 bases and at J to 0 bases, leaving 5 bases not matched to a gene. This CDR3 region has 16 residues. Per the germline V gene, CDR1 is SGHAT and CDR2 is FQDESV (reference sequence). The CDR3 DNA is TGTGCCAGCAGCAGACAGGGGGTGGACTCTGGAAACACCATATATTTT. Translating gives CASSRQGVDSGNTIYF.

This chain connects TRBV15 to TRBJ2-1; D is uncertain. Trimming removed 5 bases at V and 0 bases at J, with 8 bases between. CDR3 length: 14 residues. Germline V gives CDR1 LNHNV, CDR2 YYDKDF (reference sequence). The CDR3 loop reads CATSPSRSYNEQFF. For the CDR3, the DNA is TGTGCCACCAGCCCCTCCCGCTCCTACAATGAGCAGTTCTTC.

In this sample, this clonotype turned up many times. V and J are TRBV5-1 and TRBJ2-5; D might be TRBD1 or TRBD2, each matching 5 bases. Germline loops: CDR1 SGHRS, CDR2 YFSETQ. This CDR3 has 15 amino acids. The V end was cut by 0 bases, the J end by 1 base, with 10 bases between. As DNA, the CDR3 is TGCGCCAGCAGCTTGGAATGGGGGACCCAAGAGACCCAGTACTTC. Encoded protein: CASSLEWGTQETQYF.

As for this clonotype: The missing conserved phenylalanine or tryptophan at the end of this CDR3 makes a read error likely. The chain recombines TRBV20-1 with TRBJ1-5, with 12 positions matching TRBD1. V trimming: 2 bases; J trimming: 8 bases; junction bases outside the gene matches: 16. CDR3 length: 18 amino acids. Germline assignment: CDR1 DFQATT and CDR2 SNEGSKA (reference sequence). The CDR3 region is CSARPGTGGLGANEPQHS. Here the CDR3 DNA reads TGCAGTGCTAGACCCGGGACAGGGGGCTTAGGAGCAAACGAGCCCCAGCATTCT.

Concerning this clonotype itself: Given a much more abundant clone one base away, this may be a read error. The V gene is TRBV20-1, the J gene TRBJ2-1; 8 nucleotides align to TRBD2. Germline assignment: CDR1 DFQATT and CDR2 SNEGSKA (reference sequence). The CDR3 covers 14 residues. CDR3 nucleotide sequence: TGCAGTGCGCCTTTGAGCGGGAGTGGGAATGAGCAGCTCTTC. It is translated as CSAPLSGSGNEQLF.

With respect to this clonotype: A read error is possible here, since a much larger clone lies one base away. The chain is built from TRBV7-9 and TRBJ2-5; D possibly corresponds to TRBD1 (6 bases). Germline V CDR1 and CDR2: SEHNR, FQNEAQ (reference sequence). This CDR3 contains 16 residues. The DNA for the CDR3 is TGTGCCAGCAGCCCACCCCAAATGACAGGTCAAGGGACCCAGTACTTC. It encodes CASSPPQMTGQGTQYF.